The present T cell receptor beta chain was sequenced within a study of monozygotic twins with inflammatory bowel disease. Study-wide points: It was observed that concordant and discordant twins did not differ in repertoire similarity, possibly given limited power.

CDR3 length: 15 amino acids. Germline CDR1 and CDR2: SGHAT and FQNNGV. TCRdb re-called the 5' RACE reads; one entry per CDR3 protein, DNA not given. The ten top clones account for around 2.5%, within a sample of approximately 400,000 distinct CDR3 sequences. Worth noting for this clonotype: Its antigen remains unknown.

The TCR was taken from a human donor with ulcerative colitis or Crohn's disease, or a healthy co-twin of an affected twin (not recorded which). This rearrangement joins TRBV11-2 to TRBJ1-1; TCRdb designates TRBD1, a call that cannot be tested without DNA. The specimen sequenced was blood. The CDR3 spells CASSPTPGRKTEAFF.